A selection of T cell receptor beta chains follows, all from one sample in a study of identical twins. TCRdb recomputed calls from the 5' RACE reads with MiXCR, one row per CDR3 protein. This sample yields about 530,000 distinct CDR3 sequences, of which about a fifth are seen a single time; roughly 0.5% belongs to the top ten. These same records also appear under a second study, on yellow fever vaccine responses in identical twins.

The sequenced sample consisted of CD4+ T cells sorted from blood. All receptors derive from a woman under 30 in good health. Each CDR3 is given with its conserved first and last residue. A D gene is named only where the DNA matches it firmly. Clone size is shown for a subset of rows, as once, few, many or a class of expanded clone.

clone size: few; V gene: TRBV20-1; CDR3 length: 15; D gene: -; J gene: TRBJ2-3; CDR3 DNA: TGCAGTGCTAGACGGGGAACCTCTAGCACAGATACGCAGTATTTT; CDR3 protein: CSARRGTSSTDTQYF
clone size: few; V gene: TRBV11-2; CDR3 length: 16; D gene: -; J gene: TRBJ2-2; CDR3 DNA: TGTGCCAGCAGCTTAAGCAGGGCCATCGGCACCGGGGAGCTGTTTTTT; CDR3 protein: CASSLSRAIGTGELFF
clone size: few; V gene: TRBV20-1; CDR3 length: 16; D gene: TRBD2; J gene: TRBJ2-1; CDR3 DNA: TGCAGTGCTAGGAGGACTAGCGGGAGCTCCTACAATGAGCAGTTCTTC; CDR3 protein: CSARRTSGSSYNEQFF
clone size: -; V gene: TRBV12-3/TRBV12-4; CDR3 length: 14; D gene: TRBD2; J gene: TRBJ2-7; CDR3 DNA: TGTGCCAGCAGCAAGGGACTAGCGGGCTACGAGCAGTACTTC; CDR3 protein: CASSKGLAGYEQYF
clone size: few; V gene: TRBV5-1; CDR3 length: 14; D gene: -; J gene: TRBJ1-1; CDR3 DNA: TGCGCCAGCAGCGAACAGGTTCAGAGCACTGAAGCTTTCTTT; CDR3 protein: CASSEQVQSTEAFF
clone size: few; V gene: TRBV6-5; CDR3 length: 15; D gene: -; J gene: TRBJ1-6; CDR3 DNA: TGTGCCAGCACTCTAACCTTAAAAGGGGATTCACCCCTCCACTTT; CDR3 protein: CASTLTLKGDSPLHF
clone size: -; V gene: TRBV6-2/TRBV6-3; CDR3 length: 16; D gene: TRBD1; J gene: TRBJ2-3; CDR3 DNA: TGTGCCAGCAAAAACCGGGACAGTCCTAGTCGGGGTACGCAGTATTTT; CDR3 protein: CASKNRDSPSRGTQYF
clone size: -; V gene: TRBV10-3; CDR3 length: 18; D gene: -; J gene: TRBJ2-6; CDR3 DNA: TGTGCCATCAGTGATAGGGAGGGGGCTACCTCTGGGGCCAACGTCCTGACTTTC; CDR3 protein: CAISDREGATSGANVLTF
clone size: few; V gene: TRBV27; CDR3 length: 14; D gene: -; J gene: TRBJ1-1; CDR3 DNA: TGTGCCAGCAGCGGCCTCGAGGGGGACACTGAAGCTTTCTTT; CDR3 protein: CASSGLEGDTEAFF
clone size: few; V gene: TRBV14; CDR3 length: 16; D gene: -; J gene: TRBJ2-1; CDR3 DNA: TGTGCCAGCAGCCAAGAAGCTTTGGCAGCAAACAATGAGCAGTTCTTC; CDR3 protein: CASSQEALAANNEQFF
clone size: few; V gene: TRBV12-3/TRBV12-4; CDR3 length: 15; D gene: TRBD2; J gene: TRBJ2-1; CDR3 DNA: TGTGCCAGCAGCCGCCCTAGCGGGATTGCCTATGAGCAGTTCTTC; CDR3 protein: CASSRPSGIAYEQFF
clone size: -; V gene: TRBV5-1; CDR3 length: 14; D gene: -; J gene: TRBJ2-7; CDR3 DNA: TGCGCCAGCAGCTTGTCCGCCGGGACCTACGAGCAGTACTTC; CDR3 protein: CASSLSAGTYEQYF
clone size: few; V gene: TRBV20-1; CDR3 length: 15; D gene: -; J gene: TRBJ2-1; CDR3 DNA: TGCAGTGCTAGGGGGACGGCAAGCTCCTACAATGAGCAGTTCTTC; CDR3 protein: CSARGTASSYNEQFF
clone size: many; V gene: TRBV6-1; CDR3 length: 11; D gene: -; J gene: TRBJ1-2; CDR3 DNA: TGTGCCACCGACACGGACTATGGCTACACCTTC; CDR3 protein: CATDTDYGYTF
clone size: -; V gene: TRBV10-3; CDR3 length: 16; D gene: -; J gene: TRBJ2-3; CDR3 DNA: TGTGCCATCAGTGAGCCCGGCCGTCGGGACACAGATACGCAGTATTTT; CDR3 protein: CAISEPGRRDTDTQYF
clone size: few; V gene: TRBV11-2; CDR3 length: 15; D gene: -; J gene: TRBJ2-2; CDR3 DNA: TGTGCCAGCAGCTTCCGAAGTTCGAACACCGGGGAGCTGTTTTTT; CDR3 protein: CASSFRSSNTGELFF
clone size: few; V gene: TRBV5-1; CDR3 length: 15; D gene: -; J gene: TRBJ1-2; CDR3 DNA: TGCGCCAGCAGCTCTGCCCGGACAGACTACGATGGCTACACCTTC; CDR3 protein: CASSSARTDYDGYTF
clone size: -; V gene: TRBV7-9; CDR3 length: 15; D gene: -; J gene: TRBJ2-1; CDR3 DNA: TGTGCCAGCAGCTCCCCCAAGGGCGGATACAATGAGCAGTTCTTC; CDR3 protein: CASSSPKGGYNEQFF
clone size: once; V gene: TRBV20-1; CDR3 length: 14; D gene: TRBD1; J gene: TRBJ2-3; CDR3 DNA: TGCAGTGCTAGGTGGGACAGGGGTGTAGATACGCAGTATTTT; CDR3 protein: CSARWDRGVDTQYF
clone size: -; V gene: TRBV14; CDR3 length: 11; D gene: -; J gene: TRBJ1-1; CDR3 DNA: TGTGCCAGCAGCTATCAGGCTGAAGCTTTCTTT; CDR3 protein: CASSYQAEAFF
clone size: -; V gene: TRBV24-1; CDR3 length: 14; D gene: -; J gene: TRBJ1-5; CDR3 DNA: TGTGCCACCAGAGAGTCAGGAACTAATCAGCCCCAGCATTTT; CDR3 protein: CATRESGTNQPQHF
clone size: -; V gene: TRBV29-1; CDR3 length: 13; D gene: -; J gene: TRBJ2-2; CDR3 DNA: TGCAGCGTTGGACAGATAAACACCGGGGAGCTGTTTTTT; CDR3 protein: CSVGQINTGELFF